This T cell receptor (beta chain) stems from a study of brain T cells in children with intractable seizures. Study-wide findings and caveats: Pre- and post-surgery blood differed in depth, so pre-surgery absences may be undersampling. Only CDR3 sequence similarity suggested viral specificity, without known HCMV serostatus.

In germline, CDR1 is MNHEY, CDR2 SMNVEV (reference sequence). This CDR3 has 16 residues. J gave up 2 bases and V 5 bases, and 8 bases lay outside the gene matches. Assay: immunoSEQ multiplex PCR; the TCRdb copy retains only in-frame clones and omits some. Of under 150,000 clones listed, roughly 94% are singletons. About this clone: Antigen specificity is unknown.

Only cases whose brain tissue showed the highest T cell transcript signatures were sequenced. The sequences come from peripheral blood, collected at surgery. This sequence joins TRBV27 and TRBJ2-7; 11 bases align to TRBD2. The receptor was isolated from a boy under two years old with hemimegalencephaly and intractable seizures. In DNA form, the CDR3 reads TGTGCCAGCAGTCCACGGGGGACTAGCGGTGCCTACGAGCAGTACTTC. As protein: CASSPRGTSGAYEQYF.